This paragraph reports one TCR beta chain. What it binds is unknown. This specimen comes from a study of vaccination effects on CD4 cells after COVID-19. Findings and limits, study-wide: Early post-infection timepoints were missing from the study, which also had few convalescent patients. Late in the post-vaccination period, infection-induced and vaccine-induced clones underwent marked clonal contraction. Within healthy vaccinees, only 1 of 255 vaccine-induced clones displayed cross-reactivity with common cold coronaviruses.

V was pared by 1 base and J by 9 bases, with 14 bases between. The CDR3 extends over 14 amino acids. CDR1 is SGDLS, CDR2 YYNGEE, per germline. Only in-frame clones appear in the TCRdb table, and some are missing; sequencing was by immunoSEQ multiplex PCR. The sample holds about 41,000 clones, roughly 70% seen once. Within the ViraFEST assay, antigen-specific CD4+ T cells underwent expansion with viral peptide pools prior to sequencing. Culture proceeded for under twelve days, and CD4+ T cells were then isolated. Vaccine recipients lacked prior SARS-CoV-2 infection and had negative nucleocapsid antibodies. On both days 3 and 7, half of the culture medium was replaced with IL-2 medium.

The chain is built from TRBV9 and TRBJ1-5, with D uncertain. Source: CD4+ T cells from PBMCs cultured with HCoV-OC43 spike peptides, taken before COVID-19 vaccination. Subset described: HCoV-OC43 spike overlapping peptide pool stimulation. The receptor was isolated from a human donor who received a COVID-19 vaccine. The CDR3 loop is CASSVLDGGRPQHF. The DNA of the CDR3 is TGTGCCAGCAGCGTACTCGACGGCGGCCGGCCCCAGCATTTT.